Given below is one TCR beta chain in context. Its antigen is not known. The data are from a study of blood T cells in healthy people across ages. General study findings and limits: Measured against age, TCR beta diversity per million T cells decreased in a roughly linear manner.

PCR was performed a second time for roughly 7 to 12 cycles using a sample-barcoded 5' primer and a J-beta primer mix. Each cDNA molecule, via a template-switch adaptor with 12 random nucleotides, was tagged. TCRdb re-analysed the 5' RACE reads in MiXCR, keeping a single row per CDR3 protein. The sample carries hundreds of thousands of distinct CDR3 sequences, less than 40% recorded once. The CDR3 loop spans 14 amino acids. V was shortened by 5 bases and J by 3 bases, with 16 bases between the two germline ends. Germline-derived CDR1 and CDR2 are GTSNPN and SVGIG (reference sequence). The sample was blood. The chain links TRBV30 to TRBJ1-1, with D unclear. This clonotype originated in a woman older than 75 in good health. The CDR3: CAWGRPDRDTEAFF. The CDR3 DNA follows: TGTGCCTGGGGGCGGCCGGATCGGGACACTGAAGCTTTCTTT.